This T cell receptor beta chain was recovered during a study of graft-versus-host responses after intestinal transplantation. About the research overall: For approximately 3 years after anti-thymocyte globulin induction, all recipients took tacrolimus and steroids.

Study-wide results and caveats: Early post-transplant falls in HvG clones accompanied the peak levels of circulating GvH clones.

Some clones are missing from TCRdb's copy, which holds only in-frame ones; the method was immunoSEQ multiplex PCR. The repertoire holds some 15,000 clones, over 85% seen once, with about 4.2% in the top ten. To note about this clone: Its specificity is not known.

In germline, CDR1 is SGHRS, CDR2 YFSETQ. The length of the CDR3 is 14 residues. The V segment lost 0 bases and the J segment 5 bases; nucleotides outside the gene matches: 0. This material consisted of PBMCs, taken 950 to 1,300 days after intestinal transplantation. This TCR derives from a human patient who received an intestinal transplant, so some T cells may come from the graft donor. This sequence joins TRBV5-1 and TRBJ2-2; 8 nucleotides agree with TRBD1. The CDR3 is CASSLGQGTGELFF. CDR3 DNA sequence: TGCGCCAGCAGCTTGGGACAGGGGACCGGGGAGCTGTTTTTT.